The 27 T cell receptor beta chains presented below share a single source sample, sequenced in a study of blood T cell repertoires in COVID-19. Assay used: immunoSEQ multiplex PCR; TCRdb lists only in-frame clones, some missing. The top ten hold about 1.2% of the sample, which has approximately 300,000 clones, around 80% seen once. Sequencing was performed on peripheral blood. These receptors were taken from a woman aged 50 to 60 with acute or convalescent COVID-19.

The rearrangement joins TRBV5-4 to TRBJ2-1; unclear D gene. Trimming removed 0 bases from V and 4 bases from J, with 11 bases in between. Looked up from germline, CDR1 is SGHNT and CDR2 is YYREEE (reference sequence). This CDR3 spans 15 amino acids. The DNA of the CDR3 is TGTGCCAGCAGCTTGGCGGCAGGAAGTTACAATGAGCAGTTCTTC. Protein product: CASSLAAGSYNEQFF. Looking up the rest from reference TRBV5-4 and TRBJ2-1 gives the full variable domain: ETGVTQSPTHLIKTRGQQVTLRCSSQSGHNTVSWYQQALGQGPQFIFQYYREEENGRGNFPPRFSGLQFPNYSSELNVNALELDDSALYLCASSLAAGSYNEQFFGPGTRLTVL.

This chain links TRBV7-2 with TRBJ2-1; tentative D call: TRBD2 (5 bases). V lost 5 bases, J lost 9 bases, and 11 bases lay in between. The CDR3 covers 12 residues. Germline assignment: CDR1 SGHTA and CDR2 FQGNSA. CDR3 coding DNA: TGTGCCAGCAGCCCCTTTGAGGGTGAGCAGTTCTTC. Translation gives CASSPFEGEQFF.

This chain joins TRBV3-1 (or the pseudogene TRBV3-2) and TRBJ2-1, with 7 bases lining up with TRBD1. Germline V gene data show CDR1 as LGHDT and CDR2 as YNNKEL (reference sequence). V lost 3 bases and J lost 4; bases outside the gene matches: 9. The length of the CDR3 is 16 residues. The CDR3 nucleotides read TGTGCCAGCAGCCATAGGGCCAGGGGGTTTTACAATGAGCAGTTCTTC. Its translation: CASSHRARGFYNEQFF.

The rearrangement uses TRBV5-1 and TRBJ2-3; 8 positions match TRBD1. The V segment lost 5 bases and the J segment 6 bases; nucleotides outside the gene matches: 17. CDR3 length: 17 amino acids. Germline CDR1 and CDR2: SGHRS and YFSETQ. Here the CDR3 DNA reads TGCGCCAGCAGGGGGACTGGGACAGGTATAGGAGGGGATACGCAGTATTTT. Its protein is CASRGTGTGIGGDTQYF.

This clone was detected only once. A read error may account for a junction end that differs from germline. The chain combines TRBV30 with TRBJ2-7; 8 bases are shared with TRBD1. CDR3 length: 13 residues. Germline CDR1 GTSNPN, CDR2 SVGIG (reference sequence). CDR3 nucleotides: TGTGCCTGGACCAGGGGGCTTGGATACGGGCAGTACTTC. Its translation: CAWTRGLGYGQYF.

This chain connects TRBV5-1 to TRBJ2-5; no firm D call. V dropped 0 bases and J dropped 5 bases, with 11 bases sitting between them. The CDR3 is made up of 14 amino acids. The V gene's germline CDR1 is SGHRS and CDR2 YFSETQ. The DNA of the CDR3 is TGCGCCAGCAGCTTGGCCCACCCGGTGGAGACCCAGTACTTC. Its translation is CASSLAHPVETQYF.

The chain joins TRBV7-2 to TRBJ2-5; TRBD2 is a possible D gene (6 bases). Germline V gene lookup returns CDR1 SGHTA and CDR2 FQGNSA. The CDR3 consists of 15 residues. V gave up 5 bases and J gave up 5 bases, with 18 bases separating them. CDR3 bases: TGTGCCAGCAGCCCAGGAGGGGAATGGAAGGAGACCCAGTACTTC. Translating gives CASSPGGEWKETQYF.

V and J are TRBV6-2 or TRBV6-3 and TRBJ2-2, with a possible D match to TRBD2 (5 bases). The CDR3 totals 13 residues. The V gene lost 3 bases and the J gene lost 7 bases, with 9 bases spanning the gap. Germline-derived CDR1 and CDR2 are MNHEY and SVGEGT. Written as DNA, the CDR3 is TGTGCCAGCAGTTATGTCGGGGACGGGGAGCTGTTTTTT. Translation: CASSYVGDGELFF.

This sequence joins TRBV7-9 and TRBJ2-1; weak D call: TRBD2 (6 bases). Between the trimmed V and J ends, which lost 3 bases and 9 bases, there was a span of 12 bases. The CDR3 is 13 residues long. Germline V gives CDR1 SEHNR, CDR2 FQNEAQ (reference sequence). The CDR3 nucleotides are TGTGCCAGCAGCTTTTCCCTGGGGGGTGAGCAGTTCTTC. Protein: CASSFSLGGEQFF.

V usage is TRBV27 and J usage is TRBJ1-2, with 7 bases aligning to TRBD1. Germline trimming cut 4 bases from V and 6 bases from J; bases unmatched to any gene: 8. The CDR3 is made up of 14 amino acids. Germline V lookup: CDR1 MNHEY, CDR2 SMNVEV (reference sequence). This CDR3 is CASSSLDRQNGYTF. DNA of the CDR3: TGTGCCAGCAGTTCGCTGGACAGGCAGAATGGCTACACCTTC.

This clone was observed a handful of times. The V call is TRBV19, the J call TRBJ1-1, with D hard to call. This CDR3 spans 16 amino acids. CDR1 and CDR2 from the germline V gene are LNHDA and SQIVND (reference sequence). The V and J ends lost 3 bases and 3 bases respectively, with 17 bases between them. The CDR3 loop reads CASSIRQASMDTEAFF. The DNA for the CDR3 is TGTGCCAGTAGTATTAGGCAGGCATCTATGGACACTGAAGCTTTCTTT.

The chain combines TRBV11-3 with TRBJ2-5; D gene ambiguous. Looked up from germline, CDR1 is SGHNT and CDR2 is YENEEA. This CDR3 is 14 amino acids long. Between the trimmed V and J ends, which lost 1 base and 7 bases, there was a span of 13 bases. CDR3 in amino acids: CASSLVSGPSTQYF. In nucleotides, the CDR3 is TGTGCCAGCAGCTTAGTTTCGGGTCCATCGACCCAGTACTTC.

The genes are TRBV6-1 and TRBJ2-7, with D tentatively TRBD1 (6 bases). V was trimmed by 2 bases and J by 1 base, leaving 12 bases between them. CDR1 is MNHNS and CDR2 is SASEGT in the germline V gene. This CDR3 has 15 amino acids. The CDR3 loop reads CASSERPGVSYEQYF. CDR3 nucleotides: TGTGCCAGCAGTGAAAGGCCAGGGGTTTCCTACGAGCAGTACTTC.

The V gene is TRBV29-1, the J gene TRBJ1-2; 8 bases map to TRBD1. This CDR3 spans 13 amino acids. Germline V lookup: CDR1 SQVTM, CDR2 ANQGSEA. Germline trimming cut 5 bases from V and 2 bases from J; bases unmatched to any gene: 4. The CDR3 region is CSVQGQGNYGYTF. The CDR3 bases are TGCAGCGTTCAAGGACAGGGAAACTATGGCTACACCTTC.

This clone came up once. The CDR3 sequence is CASSSTGAVGYGYTF. In nucleotides, the CDR3 is TGTGCCAGCAGTTCGACAGGGGCGGTCGGCTATGGCTACACCTTC. The V gene is TRBV6-5, the J gene TRBJ1-2; 8 positions match TRBD1. Germline CDR1 and CDR2: MNHEY and SVGAGI. This CDR3 region has 15 residues. V was clipped by 4 bases and J by 4 bases; unmatched bases: 8.

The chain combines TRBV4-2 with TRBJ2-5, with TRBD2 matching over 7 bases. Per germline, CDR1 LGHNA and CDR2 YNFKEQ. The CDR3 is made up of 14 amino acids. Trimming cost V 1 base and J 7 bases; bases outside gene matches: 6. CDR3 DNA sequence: TGTGCCAGCAGCCAAGTGGCGGGAGAGGGGACCCAGTACTTC. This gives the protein CASSQVAGEGTQYF.

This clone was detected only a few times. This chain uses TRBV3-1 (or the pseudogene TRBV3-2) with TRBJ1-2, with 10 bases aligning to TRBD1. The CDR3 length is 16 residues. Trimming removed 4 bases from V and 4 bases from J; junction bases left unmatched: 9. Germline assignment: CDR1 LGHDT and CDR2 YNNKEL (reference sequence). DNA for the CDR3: TGTGCCAGCAGCCTTCAACTGACAGGGGGCAGCTATGGCTACACCTTC. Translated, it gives CASSLQLTGGSYGYTF.

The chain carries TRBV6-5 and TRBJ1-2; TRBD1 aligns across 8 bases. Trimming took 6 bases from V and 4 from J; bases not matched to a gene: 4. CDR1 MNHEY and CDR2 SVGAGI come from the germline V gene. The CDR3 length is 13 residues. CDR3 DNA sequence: TGTGCCAGCAGGAGACAGGGGATCTATGGCTACACCTTC. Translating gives CASRRQGIYGYTF.

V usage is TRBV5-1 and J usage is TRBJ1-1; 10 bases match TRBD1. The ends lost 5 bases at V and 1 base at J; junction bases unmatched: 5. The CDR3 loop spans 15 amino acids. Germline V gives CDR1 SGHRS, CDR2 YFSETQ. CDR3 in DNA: TGCGCCAGCAGACACCGACAGGGGGCGAACACTGAAGCTTTCTTT. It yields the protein CASRHRQGANTEAFF.

CDR3 sequence: CASSSGLTGAGNQPQHF. The CDR3 nucleotides read TGTGCCAGTAGTTCAGGGTTAACAGGGGCAGGGAATCAGCCCCAGCATTTT. The chain couples TRBV19 to TRBJ1-5; the match to TRBD1 covers 7 bases. The CDR3 consists of 17 residues. V lost 5 bases to trimming and J lost 4 bases; unmatched junction nucleotides: 14. The germline V gene has CDR1 LNHDA and CDR2 SQIVND (reference sequence).

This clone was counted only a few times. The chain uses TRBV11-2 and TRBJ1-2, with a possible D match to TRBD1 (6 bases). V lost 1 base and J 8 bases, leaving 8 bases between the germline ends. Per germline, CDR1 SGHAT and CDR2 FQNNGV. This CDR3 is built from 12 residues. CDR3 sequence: CASSLGGRGYTF. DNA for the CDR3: TGTGCCAGCAGCTTAGGGGGGCGAGGCTACACCTTC.

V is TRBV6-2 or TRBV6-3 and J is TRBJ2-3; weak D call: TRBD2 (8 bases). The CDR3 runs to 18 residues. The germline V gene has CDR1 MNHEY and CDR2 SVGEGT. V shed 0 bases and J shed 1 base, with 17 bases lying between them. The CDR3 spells CASSYSRVAGQRTDTQYF. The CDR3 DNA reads TGTGCCAGCAGTTACTCGAGGGTAGCGGGACAGCGCACAGATACGCAGTATTTT.

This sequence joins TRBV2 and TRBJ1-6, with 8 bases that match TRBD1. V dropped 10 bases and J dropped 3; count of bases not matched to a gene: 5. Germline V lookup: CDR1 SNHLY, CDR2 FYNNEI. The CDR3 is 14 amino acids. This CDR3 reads CATGQGIYNSPLHF. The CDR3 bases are TGTGCCACTGGACAGGGAATCTATAATTCACCCCTCCACTTT.

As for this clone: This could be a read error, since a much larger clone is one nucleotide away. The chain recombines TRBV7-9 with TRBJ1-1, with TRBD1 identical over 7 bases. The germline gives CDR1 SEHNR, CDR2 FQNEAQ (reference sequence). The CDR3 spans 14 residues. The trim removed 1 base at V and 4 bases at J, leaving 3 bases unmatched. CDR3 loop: CASSLGSGGTEAFF. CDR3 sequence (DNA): TGTGCCAGCAGCTTAGGGTCAGGGGGCACTGAAGCTTTCTTT.

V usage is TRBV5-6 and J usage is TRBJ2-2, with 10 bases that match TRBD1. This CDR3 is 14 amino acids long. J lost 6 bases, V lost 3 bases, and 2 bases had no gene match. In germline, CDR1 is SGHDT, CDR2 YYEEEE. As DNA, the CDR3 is TGTGCCAGCAGCTCGGACAGGGGGTCCGGGGAGCTGTTTTTT. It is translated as CASSSDRGSGELFF.

The CDR3 region has the DNA TGTGCCTGGAGAAGGGCAGGGGTCTCTGGGGCCAACGTCCTGACTTTC. Translating it yields CAWRRAGVSGANVLTF. The V call is TRBV30, the J call TRBJ2-6, with a tentative D call TRBD1 (6 bases). V was shortened by 3 bases and J by 0 bases, with 12 bases between the two germline ends. CDR1 and CDR2 from the germline V gene are GTSNPN and SVGIG (reference sequence). CDR3 length: 16 residues. The variable domain in full, with the rest retrieved from reference TRBV30 and TRBJ2-6, is SQTIHQWPATLVQPVGSPLSLECTVEGTSNPNLYWYRQAAGRGLQLLFYSVGIGQISSEVPQNLSASRPQDRQFILSSKKLLLSDSGFYLCAWRRAGVSGANVLTFGAGSRLTVL.

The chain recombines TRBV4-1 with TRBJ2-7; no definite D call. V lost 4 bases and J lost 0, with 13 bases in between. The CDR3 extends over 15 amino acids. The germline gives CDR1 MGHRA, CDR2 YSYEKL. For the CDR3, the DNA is TGCGCCAGCAGCCTTAATTCCGGGTCCTCCTACGAGCAGTACTTC. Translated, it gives CASSLNSGSSYEQYF.